This T cell receptor beta chain was sequenced during a study of blood T cell repertoires in COVID-19. For the study at large: Sites in the United States, Italy and Spain provided acute and convalescent COVID-19 samples. T cells, B-cell-depleted T cells, or PBMCs supplied cDNA or gDNA.

This CDR3 region has 17 residues. Germline trimming cut 4 bases from V and 9 bases from J; bases unmatched to any gene: 14. Germline CDR1 reads KGHDR; CDR2 reads SFDVKD. Authors' processing steps: Estimation of nucleated cell counts relied on the amplification of reference gene primers. Libraries were prepared by immunoSEQ multiplex PCR; TCRdb keeps only in-frame clonotypes and omits some of them. For V, J and clone size, that table is used; D and trimming come from the DNA. Seen here are about 240,000 clones, around 90% observed once, and the top ten hold 0.99%. Sample: peripheral blood. This chain joins TRBV24-1 and TRBJ2-1, with TRBD2 identical over 10 bases. The source of this sequence is a woman aged 40 to 50 who had recovered from COVID-19. The CDR3 coding sequence is TGTGCCACCAGTGACCCGAGTCCCACTAGCGGGAAAGGTGAGCAGTTCTTC. Its translation is CATSDPSPTSGKGEQFF.